The 18 T cell receptor beta chains given below trace back to one sample, sequenced in a study of post-analysis software for immune sequencing data. Whole-study findings and limits: Roughly five TRBV segments appeared more often in patients than in controls, and TRBV5-6, TRBV5-1 and TRBV20-1 were among these.

cDNA libraries for TCR beta contained unique molecular identifiers. TCRdb independently ran MiXCR on the PCR reads; one entry per CDR3 protein. The sample holds under 900,000 distinct CDR3 sequences, approximately 57% seen once. The antigens of these receptors remain unknown. Sample: blood. The receptors shown here come from a girl between 10 and 17 years old with multiple sclerosis.

This clonotype showed up just a few times. The CDR3 loop is CSASSLGAGVGEQYF. The CDR3 DNA reads as TGCAGTGCTAGTAGCCTCGGAGCTGGAGTTGGCGAGCAGTACTTC. This chain connects TRBV20-1 to TRBJ2-4, with unresolved D. The end of the DNA aligns better with TRBJ2-7, so the J call may be wrong. The CDR3 is made up of 15 amino acids. Germline V gene data show CDR1 as DFQATT and CDR2 as SNEGSKA (reference sequence).

J is TRBJ2-1 and V is TRBV7-3, with 7 bases that match TRBD2. Trimming cost V 5 bases and J 0 bases; bases outside gene matches: 7. The CDR3 extends over 16 amino acids. Germline V gene sequence: CDR1 SGHTA, CDR2 FQGTGA. CDR3 residues: CASSPGTTSSYNEQFF. The DNA for the CDR3 is TGTGCCAGCAGCCCCGGGACTACAAGCTCCTACAATGAGCAGTTCTTC. Supplemented by reference TRBV7-3 and TRBJ2-1, the full variable domain reads GAGVSQTPSNKVTEKGKYVELRCDPISGHTALYWYRQSLGQGPEFLIYFQGTGAADDSGLPNDRFFAVRPEGSVSTLKIQRTERGDSAVYLCASSPGTTSSYNEQFFGPGTRLTVL.

The J gene is TRBJ2-7, the V gene TRBV20-1; tentative D call: TRBD2 (6 bases). The DNA end favors TRBJ2-5, so the J call may be wrong. CDR1 and CDR2 from the germline V gene are DFQATT and SNEGSKA (reference sequence). The length of the CDR3 is 13 residues. CDR3 coding DNA: TGCAGTGCGGTCCCTCGGGGGAGAGAGACCCAGTACTTC. It yields the protein CSAVPRGRETQYF.

In its sample, this clonotype was seen a few times. The chain couples TRBV5-5 to TRBJ2-1; TRBD1 aligns across 10 bases. This CDR3 is built from 15 residues. Per the germline V gene, CDR1 is SGHKS and CDR2 is YYEKEE (reference sequence). V lost 5 bases, J lost 5 bases, and 7 bases stayed unmatched. The DNA for the CDR3 is TGTGCCAGCAGGCTCCGGGACAGGGGAGACAATGAGCAGTTCTTC. Protein: CASRLRDRGDNEQFF.

In this sample, this clonotype turned up a few times. The chain recombines TRBV29-1 with TRBJ1-5; weak D call: TRBD1 (5 bases). The germline V and J ends were trimmed by 6 bases and 1 base, with 13 bases remaining between them. CDR3 size: 14 residues. The germline V gene has CDR1 SQVTM and CDR2 ANQGSEA. In DNA form, the CDR3 reads TGCAGCGTGGCAGTGGGACCCAGCAATCAGCCCCAGCATTTT. It translates to CSVAVGPSNQPQHF.

The CDR3 here is CSVVADQTYNEQFF. The CDR3, as DNA: TGCAGCGTTGTGGCGGACCAAACCTACAATGAGCAGTTCTTC. The V gene is TRBV29-1, the J gene TRBJ2-1; D call uncertain. Trimming cost V 4 bases and J 2 bases, with 12 bases left between them. CDR3 length equals 14 residues. CDR1 and CDR2 (germline): SQVTM, ANQGSEA.

This clonotype was counted between two and nine times. The chain joins TRBV7-8 to TRBJ2-3; 12 nucleotides match TRBD2. This CDR3 has 16 amino acids. Trimming removed 10 bases from V and 5 bases from J; junction bases left unmatched: 13. The V gene's germline CDR1 is SGHVS and CDR2 FQNEAQ. CDR3 DNA sequence: TGTGCCACCGATCTAGCGGGAGGGGGAGGAGGAGATACGCAGTATTTT. Its translation is CATDLAGGGGGDTQYF.

The J gene is TRBJ1-4, the V gene TRBV29-1, with 8 nucleotides matching TRBD1. Germline V gene sequence: CDR1 SQVTM, CDR2 ANQGSEA. CDR3 length: 14 amino acids. V was pared by 6 bases and J by 4 bases, with 7 bases of the junction left unmatched. CDR3 protein: CSVGDRRYNEKLFF. For the CDR3, the DNA is TGCAGCGTCGGGGACAGGCGTTATAATGAAAAACTGTTTTTT.

The V gene is TRBV20-1, the J gene TRBJ2-1; perhaps D is TRBD1 or TRBD2 (5 bases each). The germline V gene has CDR1 DFQATT and CDR2 SNEGSKA (reference sequence). Trimming shortened V by 5 bases and J by 0 bases, and 14 bases separated the two germline ends. The CDR3 is 15 amino acids. CDR3 sequence (DNA): TGCAGTGCTGGGTCTCGGGGCCCCTCCTACAATGAGCAGTTCTTC. This encodes CSAGSRGPSYNEQFF.

The gene calls are TRBV20-1 and TRBJ2-1; D is possibly TRBD2 (6 bases). Trimming took off 0 bases at V and 0 bases at J, with 12 bases between the two ends. CDR3 length equals 16 residues. Germline CDR1 DFQATT, CDR2 SNEGSKA (reference sequence). The CDR3 DNA is TGCAGTGCTAGAGATAGAGGGAGGAGCTCCTACAATGAGCAGTTCTTC. It is translated as CSARDRGRSSYNEQFF.

The chain is built from TRBV29-1 and TRBJ2-1; no firm D call. The J call may be mistaken, given a closer DNA end match to TRBJ2-7. CDR1 is SQVTM, CDR2 ANQGSEA, per germline. This CDR3 has 14 residues. The CDR3 coding sequence is TGCAGCGTGACCAAACCGAACTCCTACAATGAGCAGTACTTC. Translating it yields CSVTKPNSYNEQYF.

This rearrangement joins TRBV20-1 to TRBJ2-7, with TRBD2 identical over 10 bases. CDR3 size: 14 residues. Germline CDR1 reads DFQATT; CDR2 reads SNEGSKA (reference sequence). V was clipped by 3 bases and J by 3 bases; unmatched bases: 5. CDR3 DNA: TGCAGTGCTAGCTGGACTAGCGGAGACTACGAGCAGTACTTC. The encoded protein is CSASWTSGDYEQYF.

The chain has TRBV20-1 and TRBJ1-4, with 7 bases identical to TRBD1. The germline V gene encodes CDR1 DFQATT and CDR2 SNEGSKA (reference sequence). This CDR3 region has 13 residues. The J segment lost 5 bases and the V segment lost 5 bases, leaving 5 bases of the junction unmatched. This CDR3 is CSAPGTENEKLFF. The CDR3 coding sequence is TGCAGTGCTCCCGGGACAGAAAATGAAAAACTGTTTTTT.

This clonotype appeared a few times. V and J are TRBV2 and TRBJ1-1; D gene unclear. V lost 10 bases, J lost 3 bases, and 12 bases lay in between. CDR1 is SNHLY, CDR2 FYNNEI, per germline. CDR3 size: 12 residues. The CDR3 sequence is CATIQRDTEAFF. In nucleotides, the CDR3 is TGTGCCACCATCCAGAGGGACACTGAAGCTTTCTTT.

V gene TRBV5-1 combines with J gene TRBJ2-5; possible D gene TRBD1, 6 bases. The CDR3 spans 14 residues. Germline lookup yields CDR1 SGHRS and CDR2 YFSETQ. Trimming cost V 2 bases and J 5 bases, with 13 bases left between them. DNA for the CDR3: TGCGCCAGCAGCTTAGCCAGGGGATCCGAGACCCAGTACTTC. This encodes CASSLARGSETQYF.

This clonotype has a handful of counts. The chain joins TRBV24-1 to TRBJ2-6, with D unresolved. The germline CDR1 and CDR2 sequences are KGHDR and SFDVKD. This CDR3 is built from 14 residues. Between the trimmed V and J ends, which lost 7 bases and 1 base, there was a span of 7 bases. This CDR3 reads CATRSVSGANVLTF. The CDR3 coding sequence is TGTGCCACCAGATCAGTGTCTGGGGCCAACGTCCTGACTTTC.

This sequence joins TRBV7-6 and TRBJ2-1; 11 bases line up with TRBD1. Judging by the DNA end, TRBJ2-7 fits better; the J call may be wrong. CDR3 length equals 18 residues. CDR1 and CDR2 (germline): SGHVS, FNYEAQ. The CDR3 coding sequence is TGTGCCAGCAGCTTAGGGGGGACAGGGGGTTCCCCCTACAATGAGCAGTACTTC. This translates into CASSLGGTGGSPYNEQYF.

This clonotype was detected a few times. The chain carries TRBV12-3 or TRBV12-4 and TRBJ2-7, with 12 positions matching TRBD2. The CDR3 extends over 15 amino acids. The V and J ends lost 5 bases and 6 bases, in that order; junction bases with no gene match: 8. The CDR3 reads CASSPQTSGRSEQYF. The DNA for the CDR3 is TGTGCCAGCAGTCCCCAGACTAGCGGGAGATCCGAGCAGTACTTC.